The rows below give T cell receptor beta chains drawn from one sample of a study of OX40 agonist ivuxolimab in advanced cancers. Sequenced by immunoSEQ multiplex PCR; TCRdb stores in-frame clones only, minus some. The table records about 95,000 clones, roughly 91% of them present only once. The sequencing used CD4+ or CD8+ T cells sorted from blood, collected in a trial of the OX40 agonist ivuxolimab. Receptor source: an adult with an advanced solid tumor such as melanoma, head and neck, liver or kidney cancer. Each CDR3 is given with its conserved first and last residue. A D gene is named only where the DNA matches it firmly. Size values are once, few and many counts, or a class for expanded clones, and some rows have none.

J gene | D gene | clone size | V gene | CDR3 DNA | CDR3 protein
TRBJ2-3 | NA | NA | TRBV2 | TGTGCCAGCAGTGAATCGGATACGCAGTATTTT | CASSESDTQYF
TRBJ2-2 | NA | NA | TRBV18 | TGTGCCAGCTCACTGTCGGGGCCCAACACCGGGGAGCTGTTTTTT | CASSLSGPNTGELFF
TRBJ1-2 | NA | NA | TRBV6-5 | TGTGCCAGCAGTTACTCTTCGTCAAAAACCTATGGCTACACCTTC | CASSYSSSKTYGYTF
TRBJ2-7 | TRBD2 | NA | TRBV15 | TGTGCCACCAGCCATGGTAGCGGGATTATCTACGAGCAGTACTTC | CATSHGSGIIYEQYF
TRBJ2-2 | TRBD2 | NA | TRBV7-9 | TGTGCCAGCAGCTCAATGACTCCGGGAGGTACCGGGGAGCTGTTTTTT | CASSSMTPGGTGELFF
TRBJ2-1 | NA | NA | TRBV19 | TGTGCCAGTAGTTTAACAGGACAGCAGTTCTTC | CASSLTGQQFF
TRBJ2-7 | TRBD2 | NA | TRBV4-1 | TGCGCCAGCAGCCAACTTTCTGGCGGACTAGCGGGAACCCGGGGGGAGCAGTACTTC | CASSQLSGGLAGTRGEQYF
TRBJ1-3 | TRBD1 | NA | TRBV28 | TGTGCCAGCAGTCCCAATCCGGGACAGGGTTACACCATATATTTT | CASSPNPGQGYTIYF
TRBJ1-5 | TRBD1 | NA | TRBV28 | TGTGCCAGCAGTTTAATGGGACAGAGGAATCAGCCCCAGCATTTT | CASSLMGQRNQPQHF
TRBJ1-2 | TRBD1 | NA | TRBV19 | TGTGCCAGTAGTAGAGGGACAGGGACTAACTATGGCTACACCTTC | CASSRGTGTNYGYTF
TRBJ2-7 | NA | NA | TRBV10-2 | TGCGCCAGCAGTTTTTCCTACGAGCAGTACTTC | CASSFSYEQYF
TRBJ2-2 | NA | NA | TRBV10-3 | TGTGCCATCAGTAGGGGGGACAGTGGAAACACCGGGGAGCTGTTTTTT | CAISRGDSGNTGELFF
TRBJ2-6 | NA | few | TRBV27 | TGTGCCAGCAGTCTCGGGAAGGGGGTCTCTGGGGCCAACGTCCTGACTTTC | CASSLGKGVSGANVLTF
TRBJ1-5 | NA | NA | TRBV7-2 | TGTGCCAGCAGCTTAGCGAGAACGGACAATCAGCCCCAGCATTTT | CASSLARTDNQPQHF
TRBJ1-4 | TRBD1 | NA | TRBV19 | TGTGCCAGTAGTATACAGGGGGTTTCTAATGAAAAACTGTTTTTT | CASSIQGVSNEKLFF
TRBJ1-1 | NA | NA | TRBV28 | TGTGCCAGCAACTCCGGGGGGTCTGAAGCTTTCTTT | CASNSGGSEAFF
TRBJ1-5 | NA | NA | TRBV4-2 | TGTGCCAGCAGCCAAGATCTCAGCAGTAGACGGGATCAGCCCCAGCATTTT | CASSQDLSSRRDQPQHF
TRBJ2-7 | NA | NA | TRBV19 | TGTGCCAGTAGTATAAAGGTGGGTTACGAGCAGTACTTC | CASSIKVGYEQYF
TRBJ1-2 | TRBD1 | NA | TRBV6-5 | TGTGCCAGCAGTTACCCTACAGGGGAATATGGCTATGGCTACACCTTC | CASSYPTGEYGYGYTF
TRBJ2-7 | TRBD1 | NA | TRBV19 | TGTGCCAGTAGGAGAGGACAGGGGGCCTACGAGCAGTACTTC | CASRRGQGAYEQYF
TRBJ2-4 | TRBD2 | NA | TRBV29-1 | TGCAGTACGCGGGAGCTTGGGGCCAAAAACATTCAGTACTTC | CSTRELGAKNIQYF
TRBJ2-7 | NA | NA | TRBV27 | TGTGCCAGCAGTCCGGTGGACAGTTCCTACGAGCAGTACTTC | CASSPVDSSYEQYF
TRBJ1-3 | NA | few | TRBV29-1 | TGCAGCGTTAGTTCTGGAAACACCATATATTTT | CSVSSGNTIYF
TRBJ2-7 | NA | NA | TRBV27 | TGTGCCAGCAGTTTAAGTGGGGGGCCCTACGAGCAGTACTTC | CASSLSGGPYEQYF
TRBJ2-7 | NA | NA | TRBV6-5 | TGTGCCAGCAGATGGCGGGACAGAGTTTACGAGCAGTACTTC | CASRWRDRVYEQYF
TRBJ2-7 | NA | NA | TRBV5-8 | TGTGCCAGCTGCGCCAGAACTGGTTACGAGCAGTACTTC | CASCARTGYEQYF
TRBJ1-2 | NA | NA | TRBV28 | TGTGCCAGCAGTGTAGGTGGCAACGGTGACTATGGCTACACCTTC | CASSVGGNGDYGYTF
TRBJ2-7 | TRBD1 | NA | TRBV7-2 | TGTGCCAGCAGCTTAAACCCACCGGGACAGGGACTATACGAGCAGTACTTC | CASSLNPPGQGLYEQYF
TRBJ1-4 | TRBD1 | NA | TRBV2 | TGTGCCAGCAGCCTCCAGGGCTTAAAGGGGGCAAAACTGTTTTTT | CASSLQGLKGAKLFF
TRBJ2-3 | TRBD2 | NA | TRBV2 | TGTGCCAGCAGGCTATTAGCGGGAGCTCAGTATTTT | CASRLLAGAQYF
TRBJ2-3 | TRBD2 | NA | TRBV7-2 | TGTGCCAGCAGCTCCGTTAGCGGGAGAACAGATACGCAGTATTTT | CASSSVSGRTDTQYF
TRBJ2-5 | NA | NA | TRBV18 | TGTGCCAGCTCACCACCCTCGGCTGCCTTGGAGACCCAGTACTTC | CASSPPSAALETQYF
TRBJ2-2 | TRBD2 | NA | TRBV19 | TGTGCCAGTAGTTTCAGCGGGAGGATCGGGGAGCTGTTTTTT | CASSFSGRIGELFF
TRBJ2-3 | TRBD1 | once | TRBV6-1 | TGTGCCAGCAGTGAAGGACAGGGGTTGGGCACAGATACGCAGTATTTT | CASSEGQGLGTDTQYF
TRBJ2-7 | NA | NA | TRBV6-6 | TGTGCCAGCAGCACAAGGGCCGAGCAGTACTTC | CASSTRAEQYF
TRBJ1-6 | TRBD1 | NA | TRBV7-9 | TGTGCCAGCAGGGACAGGGGAGTTCGTAATTCACCCCTCCACTTT | CASRDRGVRNSPLHF
TRBJ1-5 | TRBD1 | NA | TRBV6-6 | TGTGCCAGCTCAGGGACAGGGGGCAATCAGCCCCAGCATTTT | CASSGTGGNQPQHF
TRBJ1-1 | TRBD1 | NA | TRBV11-2 | TGTGCCAGCAGCTTCGACAGGGTAGCTGAAGCTTTCTTT | CASSFDRVAEAFF
TRBJ2-1 | NA | NA | TRBV28 | TGTGCTCACTCGAGGGCCGGGAGCATCGGTGAGCAGTTCTTC | CAHSRAGSIGEQFF
TRBJ2-3 | NA | NA | TRBV7-2 | TGTGCCAGCAGCTTCGTCGTAGGCAGGGGCCGAGATACGCAGTATTTT | CASSFVVGRGRDTQYF
TRBJ2-1 | NA | NA | TRBV7-2 | TGTGCCAGCAGCGACCATTTCGACAGACGGGTCTACAATGAGCAGTTCTTC | CASSDHFDRRVYNEQFF
TRBJ2-2 | NA | NA | TRBV28 | TGTGCCAGCAGGGGGGCGGGGAAGAACACCGGGGAGCTGTTTTTT | CASRGAGKNTGELFF
TRBJ2-7 | NA | NA | TRBV28 | TGTGCCAGCAGTTCCTCGAGGGGAGAGCAGTACTTC | CASSSSRGEQYF
TRBJ2-1 | NA | once | TRBV7-9 | TGTGCCAGCAGCTTAGAATATGAGCAGTTCTTC | CASSLEYEQFF
TRBJ2-1 | TRBD2 | NA | TRBV20-1 | TGCAGTGCTGAGGGAGGGCGACAGTTCTTC | CSAEGGRQFF
TRBJ1-4 | NA | once | TRBV28 | TGTGCCACTCAGGAGCCTCCAACTAATGAAAAACTGTTTTTT | CATQEPPTNEKLFF
TRBJ2-7 | NA | once | TRBV28 | TGTGCCAGCAGTTTTTCCAGGGCGGGTTCCCACGAGCAGTACTTC | CASSFSRAGSHEQYF
TRBJ2-7 | TRBD2 | NA | TRBV28 | TGTGCCAGCAGTGCAGTACTAGCGGGAGGAGGGGAGCAGTACTTC | CASSAVLAGGGEQYF